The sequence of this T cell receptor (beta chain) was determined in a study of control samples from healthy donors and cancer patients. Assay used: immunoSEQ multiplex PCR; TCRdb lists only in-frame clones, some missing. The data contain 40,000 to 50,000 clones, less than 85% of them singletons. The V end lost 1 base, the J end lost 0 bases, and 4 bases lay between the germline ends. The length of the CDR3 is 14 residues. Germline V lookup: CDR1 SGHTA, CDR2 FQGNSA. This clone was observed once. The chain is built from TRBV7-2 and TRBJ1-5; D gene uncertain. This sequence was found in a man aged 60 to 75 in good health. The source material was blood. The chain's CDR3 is CASSLDTSNQPQHF. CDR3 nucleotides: TGTGCCAGCAGCTTAGACACTAGCAATCAGCCCCAGCATTTT.